This record covers a single T cell receptor (beta chain). The antigen remains unidentified. The data are from a study of cytomegalovirus exposure and HLA in healthy donors. As for the study in general: Some 91 million unique TCRs from HLA-typed donors were held in an early release of data.

Study-level results: As a later analysis showed, a missense DCLRE1C variant was linked to trimming of TCR beta V- and J-genes. In a later analysis, at a false discovery rate of 0.05, fewer than 20,000 TCR beta sequences matched HLA alleles.

The PCR ran on 60 Vbeta and 13 Jbeta primers. Assay used: immunoSEQ multiplex PCR; TCRdb lists only in-frame clones, some missing. The repertoire consists of around 190,000 clones, with about 9% occurring once and the leading ten covering 1% to 1.5%. Germline CDR1 reads MNHNS; CDR2 reads SASEGT. The CDR3 runs 15 residues. Trimming cost V 3 bases and J 6 bases; bases outside gene matches: 6. The gene calls are TRBV6-1 and TRBJ2-5; 11 bases are a match to TRBD1. Material for sequencing was PBMCs. This clonotype was obtained from a woman aged 25-40 years in good health and CMV-seropositive. CDR3 in DNA: TGTGCCAGCAGTGAGTGGACAGGGGGCGAACAGACCCAGTACTTC. Amino acid sequence: CASSEWTGGEQTQYF.